This TCR beta chain was recorded in a study of regulatory T cells in long-lasting Graves disease. Researchers made TCR beta libraries by using iRepertoire HTBI primers and running Arm-PCR on CDR3 regions. TCRdb re-derived calls from the multiplex PCR reads in MiXCR, one entry per CDR3 protein. This sample carries approximately 540,000 distinct CDR3 sequences, 12% of them seen once, and the ten largest clones take about 8.9%. This clonotype was seen at least ten times. Time point specified: newly diagnosed GD, antithyroid drugs for less than 3 months. There was RNA extracted from PBMCs, and the TCR library was made from it. In addition, the sample was reused for a study of T cells in Graves' hyperthyroidism and ophthalmopathy.

The material was peripheral blood mononuclear cells (PBMCs), obtained at new diagnosis, from a patient treated with antithyroid drugs. This TCR was sampled from a woman in her twenties or thirties with Graves disease.

The CDR3 spells CAWRGLRTEAFF. The CDR3 DNA is TGTGCCTGGAGGGGACTCCGGACTGAAGCTTTCTTT. The genes are TRBV30 and TRBJ1-1, with a possible D match to TRBD1 (5 bases). CDR3 size: 12 residues. Trimming pared 3 bases from V and 5 bases from J, leaving 10 bases between. Germline loops: CDR1 GTSNPN, CDR2 SVGIG (reference sequence). Together with reference TRBV30 and TRBJ1-1, the CDR3 gives the full variable domain: SQTIHQWPATLVQPVGSPLSLECTVEGTSNPNLYWYRQAAGRGLQLLFYSVGIGQISSEVPQNLSASRPQDRQFILSSKKLLLSDSGFYLCAWRGLRTEAFFGQGTRLTVV.